Each of the 20 T cell receptor beta chains below was sequenced from the same sample in a study of T cell responses to AZD1222 COVID-19 vaccine. Here immunoSEQ multiplex PCR was the method, and the copy in TCRdb shows in-frame clones only, minus some. Of roughly 49,000 clones listed, 60% to 85% were seen once; the top ten hold 6% to 7%. This material consisted of peripheral blood, taken on day 0 of AZD1222 vaccination. The receptor source for this set is an adult in good health.

Only a few counts were recorded for this clone. This chain joins TRBV5-6 and TRBJ2-5, with 10 bases that match TRBD1. CDR3 size: 14 residues. The J segment lost 2 bases and the V segment lost 6 bases, leaving 4 bases of the junction unmatched. Germline CDR1 SGHDT, CDR2 YYEEEE. The CDR3 here is CASTGTGVQETQYF. The CDR3 DNA reads TGTGCCAGCACCGGGACAGGGGTACAAGAGACCCAGTACTTC.

The V gene is TRBV27, the J gene TRBJ2-6; tentative D call: TRBD1 (5 bases). V lost 2 bases, J lost 3 bases, and 11 bases lay in between. The CDR3 covers 16 residues. CDR1 MNHEY and CDR2 SMNVEV come from the germline V gene (reference sequence). The CDR3 spells CASSLNRLGGANVLTF. The CDR3 nucleotides are TGTGCCAGCAGTTTAAACAGGCTTGGTGGGGCCAACGTCCTGACTTTC.

This chain connects TRBV19 to TRBJ2-5, with D uncertain. This CDR3 has 14 amino acids. V was trimmed by 6 bases and J by 3 bases, leaving 14 bases between them. Germline V gene sequence: CDR1 LNHDA, CDR2 SQIVND (reference sequence). The CDR3 sequence: CASRKGDSKETQYF. The DNA of the CDR3 is TGTGCCAGTAGAAAAGGAGACTCCAAAGAGACCCAGTACTTC. Complete variable domain (other parts from reference TRBV19 and TRBJ2-5): DGGITQSPKYLFRKEGQNVTLSCEQNLNHDAMYWYRQDPGQGLRLIYYSQIVNDFQKGDIAEGYSVSREKKESFPLTVTSAQKNPTAFYLCASRKGDSKETQYFGPGTRLLVL.

The chain joins TRBV28 to TRBJ1-2; no definite D call. Per the germline V gene, CDR1 is MDHEN and CDR2 is SYDVKM. The CDR3 contains 12 residues. Deletions cut 6 bases from V and 7 bases from J, with 12 bases between. The CDR3 loop reads CASSQYIGGYTF. The CDR3 nucleotides are TGTGCCAGCAGCCAGTACATCGGTGGCTACACCTTC.

Written as DNA, the CDR3 is TGTGCCAGCAGTCCGGGACTAGCGGGAGGGAAGAACACCGGGGAGCTGTTTTTT. Its protein product is CASSPGLAGGKNTGELFF. V and J are TRBV27 and TRBJ2-2; 16 nucleotides match TRBD2. This CDR3 is built from 18 residues. V shed 5 bases and J 1 base; nucleotides not matched to a gene: 4. CDR1 and CDR2 (germline): MNHEY, SMNVEV (reference sequence).

The chain combines TRBV24-1 with TRBJ2-5; the D gene is possibly TRBD1 (6 bases). The CDR3 length is 14 residues. Deletions cut 5 bases from V and 0 bases from J, with 9 bases between. CDR1 and CDR2 (germline): KGHDR, SFDVKD. The DNA of the CDR3 is TGTGCCACCAGTGGCAGGGGAGACCAAGAGACCCAGTACTTC. It is translated as CATSGRGDQETQYF.

This chain connects TRBV10-3 to TRBJ1-1; possible D gene TRBD1, 5 bases. This CDR3 spans 12 amino acids. The ends were cut back, 10 bases at V and 1 base at J, with 10 bases in the middle. Germline V gene sequence: CDR1 ENHRY, CDR2 SYGVKD. The CDR3 region has the DNA TGTGCCACCGGGACGGGGAACACTGAAGCTTTCTTT. Encoded protein: CATGTGNTEAFF.

The chain carries TRBV18 and TRBJ1-2, with D perhaps TRBD1 (5 bases). Germline assignment: CDR1 KGHSH and CDR2 LQKENI. V dropped 2 bases and J dropped 2 bases, with 12 bases sitting between them. The CDR3 covers 15 residues. The CDR3 bases are TGTGCCAGCTCACCATCTGACAGACCAAACTATGGCTACACCTTC. Its protein is CASSPSDRPNYGYTF.

The chain has TRBV18 and TRBJ1-2; D call uncertain. Per germline, CDR1 KGHSH and CDR2 LQKENI. This CDR3 spans 12 amino acids. Trimming shortened V by 2 bases and J by 7 bases, and 8 bases separated the two germline ends. The CDR3 DNA reads TGTGCCAGCTCACCAGGACCTCCTGGCTACACCTTC. This translates into CASSPGPPGYTF.

The chain uses TRBV28 and TRBJ2-1; 8 bases map to TRBD1. CDR3 length equals 16 residues. CDR1 MDHEN and CDR2 SYDVKM come from the germline V gene. The V segment lost 2 bases and the J segment 3 bases; nucleotides outside the gene matches: 6. CDR3 in DNA: TGTGCCAGCAGTTTAGAGACAGGGGCCAACTACAATGAGCAGTTCTTC. This gives the protein CASSLETGANYNEQFF.

This clone has only a few counts. J is TRBJ2-7 and V is TRBV7-2; D is uncertain. V lost 0 bases, J lost 1 base, and 7 bases lay in between. This CDR3 is built from 14 residues. CDR1 is SGHTA, CDR2 FQGNSA, per germline. The CDR3 spells CASSLAPGSYEQYF. The DNA for the CDR3 is TGTGCCAGCAGCTTAGCTCCCGGGTCCTACGAGCAGTACTTC.

This chain uses TRBV2 with TRBJ1-5, with D possibly TRBD1 on 5 matching bases. Germline V gene lookup returns CDR1 SNHLY and CDR2 FYNNEI. Trimming left V 3 bases short and J 2 bases short, with 17 bases between. This CDR3 comprises 17 residues. In DNA, the CDR3 is TGTGCCAGCAGTGACAGACAGAGTGATATAGGCAATCAGCCCCAGCATTTT. Translation gives CASSDRQSDIGNQPQHF.

The chain links TRBV7-2 to TRBJ2-7; 11 positions match TRBD2. From germline, CDR1 is SGHTA and CDR2 FQGNSA. The CDR3 extends over 15 amino acids. V lost 6 bases to trimming and J lost 2 bases; unmatched junction nucleotides: 6. The CDR3 spells CASSPLAGVTYEQYF. The CDR3 DNA reads TGTGCCAGCAGTCCACTAGCGGGAGTTACCTACGAGCAGTACTTC.

The J gene is TRBJ2-1, the V gene TRBV9; 8 nucleotides align to TRBD2. Germline V CDR1 and CDR2: SGDLS, YYNGEE. The CDR3 contains 15 residues. Trimming at V came to 3 bases and at J to 3 bases, leaving 5 bases not matched to a gene. The CDR3 coding sequence is TGTGCCAGCAGCGCGGGGACTAGAGACTACAATGAGCAGTTCTTC. Protein product: CASSAGTRDYNEQFF.

The CDR3 nucleotides read TGTGCCACCAGCAGAGGGACGGGGGGCCTCTTTGAGACCCAGTACTTC. It translates to CATSRGTGGLFETQYF. The chain is built from TRBV15 and TRBJ2-5; TRBD2 might be the D (7 bases). Germline assignment: CDR1 LNHNV and CDR2 YYDKDF (reference sequence). Trimming shortened V by 1 base and J by 5 bases, and 17 bases separated the two germline ends. CDR3 length equals 16 residues.

This chain uses TRBV7-2 with TRBJ2-7; 10 positions match TRBD2. Germline trimming cut 5 bases from V and 3 bases from J; bases unmatched to any gene: 13. This CDR3 is 17 amino acids long. Germline assignment: CDR1 SGHTA and CDR2 FQGNSA. The DNA for the CDR3 is TGTGCCAGCAGCGCGGGCCCCAGCGGGAGGGCGCTCTACGAGCAGTACTTC. Translated, it gives CASSAGPSGRALYEQYF.

This clone appeared a few times. The V gene is TRBV5-4, the J gene TRBJ2-3; D possibly uses TRBD1 or TRBD2 (6 bases each). Looked up from germline, CDR1 is SGHNT and CDR2 is YYREEE (reference sequence). V was cut by 4 bases and J by 1 base, with 16 bases left in between. This CDR3 contains 16 residues. The CDR3 sequence is CASSRGSGAGTDTQYF. The CDR3 coding sequence is TGTGCCAGCAGCAGGGGGTCGGGGGCCGGCACAGATACGCAGTATTTT.

This CDR3 reads CASSDTGAGDYGYTF. As DNA, the CDR3 is TGTGCCAGCAGCGATACCGGGGCCGGGGACTATGGCTACACCTTC. V is TRBV6-5 and J is TRBJ1-2, with D tentatively TRBD1 (5 bases). Germline CDR1 and CDR2: MNHEY and SVGAGI. This CDR3 contains 15 residues. The germline V and J ends were trimmed by 6 bases and 3 bases, with 17 bases remaining between them.

The chain carries TRBV6-6 and TRBJ1-1; D is perhaps TRBD1 (6 bases). Germline V gene sequence: CDR1 MNHNY, CDR2 SVGAGI (reference sequence). Trimming stripped 7 bases from V and 5 bases from J, with 20 bases between. The CDR3 runs 15 residues. The CDR3 bases are TGTGCCAGCACCCTAGGGGGTACCCGGAGGACTGAAGCTTTCTTT. It encodes CASTLGGTRRTEAFF.

V gene TRBV6-6 combines with J gene TRBJ1-5, with D possibly matching TRBD1 (6 bases). Germline values: CDR1 MNHNY, CDR2 SVGAGI (reference sequence). V lost 4 bases to trimming and J lost 5 bases, with 9 bases between them. The CDR3 consists of 13 residues. In DNA, the CDR3 is TGTGCCAGCAGTTTACAGGGTTATCAGCCCCAGCATTTT. This translates into CASSLQGYQPQHF.